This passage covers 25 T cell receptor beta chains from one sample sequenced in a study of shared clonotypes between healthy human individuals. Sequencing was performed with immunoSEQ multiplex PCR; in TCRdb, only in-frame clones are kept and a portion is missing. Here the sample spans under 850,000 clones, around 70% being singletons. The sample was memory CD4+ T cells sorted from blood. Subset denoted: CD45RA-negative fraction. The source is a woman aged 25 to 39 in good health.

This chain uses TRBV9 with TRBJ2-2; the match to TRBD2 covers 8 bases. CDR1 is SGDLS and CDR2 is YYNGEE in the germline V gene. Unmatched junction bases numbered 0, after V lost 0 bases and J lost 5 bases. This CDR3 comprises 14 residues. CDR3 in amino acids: CASSVAGGTGELFF. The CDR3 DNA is TGTGCCAGCAGCGTAGCGGGGGGGACCGGGGAGCTGTTTTTT.

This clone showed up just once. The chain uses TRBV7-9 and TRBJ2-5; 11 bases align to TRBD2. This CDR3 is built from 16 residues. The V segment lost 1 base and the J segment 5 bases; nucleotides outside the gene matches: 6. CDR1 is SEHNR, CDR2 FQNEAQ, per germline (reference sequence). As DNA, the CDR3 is TGTGCCAGCAGCTTAGAAATACTAGCGGGAGTGGAGACCCAGTACTTC. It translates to CASSLEILAGVETQYF.

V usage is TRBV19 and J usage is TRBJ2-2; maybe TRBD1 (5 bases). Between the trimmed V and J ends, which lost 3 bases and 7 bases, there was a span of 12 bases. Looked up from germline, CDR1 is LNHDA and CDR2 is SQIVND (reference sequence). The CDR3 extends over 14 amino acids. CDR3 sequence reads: CASSIGRVVGELFF. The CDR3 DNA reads TGTGCCAGTAGTATCGGCAGGGTTGTCGGGGAGCTGTTTTTT.

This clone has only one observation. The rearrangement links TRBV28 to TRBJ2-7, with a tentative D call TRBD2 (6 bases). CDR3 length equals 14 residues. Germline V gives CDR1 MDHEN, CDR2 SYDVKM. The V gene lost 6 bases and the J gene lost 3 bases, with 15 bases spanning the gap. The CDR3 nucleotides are TGTGCCAGCAGCCCCCATGGAGGGAACTACGAGCAGTACTTC. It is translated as CASSPHGGNYEQYF.

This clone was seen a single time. CDR3 in DNA: TGTGCCATCAGTGAGTCGTTCGGGACCTCTGGGGATCAGCCCCAGCATTTT. Protein: CAISESFGTSGDQPQHF. V gene TRBV10-3 combines with J gene TRBJ1-5; possible D gene TRBD1, 5 bases. The germline gives CDR1 ENHRY, CDR2 SYGVKD. The CDR3 covers 17 residues. Trimming pared 0 bases from V and 5 bases from J, leaving 17 bases between.

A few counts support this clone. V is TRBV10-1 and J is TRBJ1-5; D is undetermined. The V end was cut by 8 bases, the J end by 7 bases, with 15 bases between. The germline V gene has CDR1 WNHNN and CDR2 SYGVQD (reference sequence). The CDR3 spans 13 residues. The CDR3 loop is CASQSALGQPQHF. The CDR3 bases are TGCGCCAGCCAGTCGGCCCTTGGACAGCCCCAGCATTTT.

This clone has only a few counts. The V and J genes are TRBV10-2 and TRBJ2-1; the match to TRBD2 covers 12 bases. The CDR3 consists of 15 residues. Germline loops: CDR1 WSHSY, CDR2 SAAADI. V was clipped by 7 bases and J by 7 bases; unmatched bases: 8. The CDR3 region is CASIKTSGRWNEQFF. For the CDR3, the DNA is TGCGCCAGCATTAAAACTAGCGGGAGGTGGAATGAGCAGTTCTTC.

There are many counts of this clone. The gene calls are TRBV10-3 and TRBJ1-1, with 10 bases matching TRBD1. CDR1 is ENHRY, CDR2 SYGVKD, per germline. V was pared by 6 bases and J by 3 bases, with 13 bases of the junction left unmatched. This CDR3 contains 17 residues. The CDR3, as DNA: TGTGCCATCAGCGGGGGAATGACAGGGGGCGCTGACACTGAAGCTTTCTTT. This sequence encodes CAISGGMTGGADTEAFF.

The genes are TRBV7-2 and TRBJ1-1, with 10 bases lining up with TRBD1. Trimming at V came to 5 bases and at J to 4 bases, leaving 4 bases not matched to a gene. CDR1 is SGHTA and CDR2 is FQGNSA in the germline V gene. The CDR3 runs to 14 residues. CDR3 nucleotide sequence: TGTGCCAGCAGCAGAGGACAGGGGGGCACTGAAGCTTTCTTT. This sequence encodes CASSRGQGGTEAFF.

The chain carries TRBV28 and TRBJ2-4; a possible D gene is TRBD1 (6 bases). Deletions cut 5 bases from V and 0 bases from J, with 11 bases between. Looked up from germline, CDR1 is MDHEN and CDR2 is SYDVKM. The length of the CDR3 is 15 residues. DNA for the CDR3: TGTGCCAGCAGTACAGGGAGTCTAGCCAAAAACATTCAGTACTTC. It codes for CASSTGSLAKNIQYF.

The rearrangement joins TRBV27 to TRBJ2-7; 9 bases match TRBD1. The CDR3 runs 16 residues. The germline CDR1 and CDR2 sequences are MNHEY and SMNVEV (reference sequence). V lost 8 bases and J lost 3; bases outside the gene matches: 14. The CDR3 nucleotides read TGTGCCAGCCCATACCTACAGGGGGCAGATTACTACGAGCAGTACTTC. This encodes CASPYLQGADYYEQYF.

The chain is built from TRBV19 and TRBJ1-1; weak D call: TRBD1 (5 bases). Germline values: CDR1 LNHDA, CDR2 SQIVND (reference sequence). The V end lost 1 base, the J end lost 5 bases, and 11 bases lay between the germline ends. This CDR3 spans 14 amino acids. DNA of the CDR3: TGTGCCAGTAGTATAGCGTCCAGGGTGACTGAAGCTTTCTTT. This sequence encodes CASSIASRVTEAFF.

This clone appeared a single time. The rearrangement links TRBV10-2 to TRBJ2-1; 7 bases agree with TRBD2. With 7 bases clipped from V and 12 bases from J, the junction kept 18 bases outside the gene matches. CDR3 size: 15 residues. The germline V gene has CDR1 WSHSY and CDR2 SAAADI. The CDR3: CASTLAEDALGGQFF. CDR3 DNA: TGCGCCAGCACCCTAGCGGAGGACGCCTTGGGGGGGCAGTTCTTC.

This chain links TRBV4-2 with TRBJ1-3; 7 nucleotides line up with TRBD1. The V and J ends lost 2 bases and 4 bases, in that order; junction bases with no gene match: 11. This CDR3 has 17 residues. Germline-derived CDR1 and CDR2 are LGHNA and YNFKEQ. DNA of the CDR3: TGTGCCAGCAGCCAAAGATTCAGGGGGGCGTCAGGAAACACCATATATTTT. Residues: CASSQRFRGASGNTIYF.

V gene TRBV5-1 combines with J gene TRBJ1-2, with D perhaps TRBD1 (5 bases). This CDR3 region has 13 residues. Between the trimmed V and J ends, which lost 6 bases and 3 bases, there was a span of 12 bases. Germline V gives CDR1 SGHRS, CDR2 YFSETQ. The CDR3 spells CASTRGWDYGYTF. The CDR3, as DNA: TGCGCCAGCACCCGGGGCTGGGACTATGGCTACACCTTC.

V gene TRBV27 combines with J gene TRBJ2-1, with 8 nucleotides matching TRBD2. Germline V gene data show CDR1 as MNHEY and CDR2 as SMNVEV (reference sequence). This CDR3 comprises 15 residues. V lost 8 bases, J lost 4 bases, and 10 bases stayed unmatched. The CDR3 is CASGLHSGAYNEQFF. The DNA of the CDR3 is TGTGCCAGCGGACTTCATAGCGGGGCGTACAATGAGCAGTTCTTC.

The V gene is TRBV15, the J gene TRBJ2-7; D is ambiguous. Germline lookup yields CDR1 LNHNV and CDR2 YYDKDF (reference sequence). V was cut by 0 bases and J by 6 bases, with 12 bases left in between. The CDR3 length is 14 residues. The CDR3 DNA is TGTGCCACCAGCAGAGATTTTAGCAGGAGCGAGCAGTACTTC. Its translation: CATSRDFSRSEQYF.

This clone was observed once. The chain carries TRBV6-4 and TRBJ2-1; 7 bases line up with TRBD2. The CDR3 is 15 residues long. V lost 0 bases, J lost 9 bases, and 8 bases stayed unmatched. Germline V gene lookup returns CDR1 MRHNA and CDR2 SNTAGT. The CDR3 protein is CASSDSNVPGGEQFF. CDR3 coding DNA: TGTGCCAGCAGTGACTCGAACGTTCCGGGAGGTGAGCAGTTCTTC.

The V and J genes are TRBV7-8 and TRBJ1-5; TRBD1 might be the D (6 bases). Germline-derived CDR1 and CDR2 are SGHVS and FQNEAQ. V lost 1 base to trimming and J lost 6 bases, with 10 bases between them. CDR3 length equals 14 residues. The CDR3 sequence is CASSLDRASQPQHF. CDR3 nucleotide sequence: TGTGCCAGCAGCTTAGACAGGGCCAGTCAGCCCCAGCATTTT.

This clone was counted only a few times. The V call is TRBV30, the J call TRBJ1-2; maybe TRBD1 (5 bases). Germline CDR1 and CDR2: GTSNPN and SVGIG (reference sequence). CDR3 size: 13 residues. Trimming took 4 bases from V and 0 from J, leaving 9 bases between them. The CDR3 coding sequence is TGTGCCTGGAATTGGGGCCCTAACTATGGCTACACCTTC. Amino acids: CAWNWGPNYGYTF.

CDR3 loop: CASSQSDCLDEQYF. The DNA for the CDR3 is TGCGCCAGCAGTCAATCAGACTGCCTAGACGAGCAGTACTTC. The chain uses TRBV23-1 and TRBJ2-7; no reliable D call. TRBV23-1 is given ORF status, its function remaining uncertain. CDR3 length: 14 amino acids. Trimming shortened V by 0 bases and J by 5 bases, and 11 bases separated the two germline ends.

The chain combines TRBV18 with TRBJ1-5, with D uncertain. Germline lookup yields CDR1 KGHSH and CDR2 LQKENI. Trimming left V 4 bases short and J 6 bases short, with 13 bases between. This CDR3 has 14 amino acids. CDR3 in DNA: TGTGCCAGCTCACGTAATACGGTCAGTCAGCCCCAGCATTTT. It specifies CASSRNTVSQPQHF.

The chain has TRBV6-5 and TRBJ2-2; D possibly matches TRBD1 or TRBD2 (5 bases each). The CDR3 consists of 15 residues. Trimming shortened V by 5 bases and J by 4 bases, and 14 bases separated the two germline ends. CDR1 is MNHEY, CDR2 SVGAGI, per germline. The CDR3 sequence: CASSLRDGLTGELFF. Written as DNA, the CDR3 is TGTGCCAGCAGTCTAAGGGACGGACTCACCGGGGAGCTGTTTTTT.

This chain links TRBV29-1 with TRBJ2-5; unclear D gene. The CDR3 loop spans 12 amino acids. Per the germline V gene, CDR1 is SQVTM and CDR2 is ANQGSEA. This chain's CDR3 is CSVRGSQETQYF. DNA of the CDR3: TGCAGTGTTCGAGGATCCCAAGAGACCCAGTACTTC.

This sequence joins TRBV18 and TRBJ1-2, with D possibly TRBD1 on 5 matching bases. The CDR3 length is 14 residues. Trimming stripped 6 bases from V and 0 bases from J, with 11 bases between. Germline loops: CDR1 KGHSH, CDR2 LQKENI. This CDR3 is CASSPGSSNYGYTF. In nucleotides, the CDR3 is TGTGCCAGCTCGCCAGGGAGCTCTAACTATGGCTACACCTTC.